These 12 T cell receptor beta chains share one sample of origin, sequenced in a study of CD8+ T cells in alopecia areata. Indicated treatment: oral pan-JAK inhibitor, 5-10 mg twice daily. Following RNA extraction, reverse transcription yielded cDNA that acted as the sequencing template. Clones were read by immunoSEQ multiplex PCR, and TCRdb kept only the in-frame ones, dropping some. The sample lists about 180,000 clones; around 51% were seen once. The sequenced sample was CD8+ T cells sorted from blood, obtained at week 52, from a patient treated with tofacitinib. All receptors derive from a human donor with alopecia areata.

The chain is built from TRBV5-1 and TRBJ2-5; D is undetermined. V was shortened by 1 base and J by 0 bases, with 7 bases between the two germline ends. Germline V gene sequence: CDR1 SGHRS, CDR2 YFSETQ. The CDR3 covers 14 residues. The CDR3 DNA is TGCGCCAGCAGCTTGCCCGCTAACCAAGAGACCCAGTACTTC. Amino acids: CASSLPANQETQYF.

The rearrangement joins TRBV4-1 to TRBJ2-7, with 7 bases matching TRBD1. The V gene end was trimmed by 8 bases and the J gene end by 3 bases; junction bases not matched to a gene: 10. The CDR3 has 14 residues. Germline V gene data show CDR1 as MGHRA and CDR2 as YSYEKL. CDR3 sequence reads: CASARDSTNYEQYF. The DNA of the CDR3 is TGCGCCAGCGCCCGGGACAGTACAAACTACGAGCAGTACTTC.

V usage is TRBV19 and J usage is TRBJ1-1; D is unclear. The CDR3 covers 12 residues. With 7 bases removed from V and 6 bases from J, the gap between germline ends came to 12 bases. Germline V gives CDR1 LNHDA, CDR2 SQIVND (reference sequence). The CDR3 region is CASNLWGAEAFF. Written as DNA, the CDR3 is TGTGCCAGTAACCTATGGGGAGCTGAAGCTTTCTTT.

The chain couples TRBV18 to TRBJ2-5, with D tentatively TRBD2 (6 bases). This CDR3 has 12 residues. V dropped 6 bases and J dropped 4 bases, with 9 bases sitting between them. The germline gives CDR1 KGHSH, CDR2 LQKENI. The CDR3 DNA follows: TGTGCCAGCTCGGAGGGTTCAGAGACCCAGTACTTC. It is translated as CASSEGSETQYF. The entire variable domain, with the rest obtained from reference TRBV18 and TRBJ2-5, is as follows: NAGVMQNPRHLVRRRGQEARLRCSPMKGHSHVYWYRQLPEEGLKFMVYLQKENIIDESGMPKERFSAEFPKEGPSILRIQQVVRGDSAAYFCASSEGSETQYFGPGTRLLVL.

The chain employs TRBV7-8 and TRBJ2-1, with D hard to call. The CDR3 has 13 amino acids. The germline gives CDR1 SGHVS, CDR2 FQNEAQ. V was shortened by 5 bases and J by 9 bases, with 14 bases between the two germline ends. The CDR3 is CASSPLAPSEQFF. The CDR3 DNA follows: TGTGCCAGCAGCCCCCTGGCCCCCAGTGAGCAGTTCTTC.

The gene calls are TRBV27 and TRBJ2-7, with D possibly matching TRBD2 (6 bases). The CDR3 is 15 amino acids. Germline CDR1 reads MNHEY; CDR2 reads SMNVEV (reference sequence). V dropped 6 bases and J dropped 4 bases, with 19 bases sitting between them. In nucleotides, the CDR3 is TGTGCCAGCAGATCTACAGCGTTCCGGGGGTACGAGCAGTACTTC. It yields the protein CASRSTAFRGYEQYF.

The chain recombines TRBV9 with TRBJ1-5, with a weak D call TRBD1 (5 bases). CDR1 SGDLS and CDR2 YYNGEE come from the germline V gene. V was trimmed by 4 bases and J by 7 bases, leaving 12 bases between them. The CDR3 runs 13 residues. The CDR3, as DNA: TGTGCCAGCAGCCCGGACAATCACCAGCCCCAGCATTTT. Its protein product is CASSPDNHQPQHF.

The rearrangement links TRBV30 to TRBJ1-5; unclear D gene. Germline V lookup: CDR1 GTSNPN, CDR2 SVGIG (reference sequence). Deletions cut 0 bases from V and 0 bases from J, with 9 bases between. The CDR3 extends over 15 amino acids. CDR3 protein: CAWSVRTYSNQPQHF. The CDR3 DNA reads TGTGCCTGGAGTGTACGAACGTATAGCAATCAGCCCCAGCATTTT.

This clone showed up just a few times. This CDR3 is CASSQQGQRLFF. CDR3 nucleotide sequence: TGTGCCAGCAGCCAACAGGGACAGAGACTGTTTTTT. The gene calls are TRBV7-9 and TRBJ1-4, with 7 positions matching TRBD1. The CDR3 totals 12 residues. V shed 5 bases and J 13 bases; nucleotides not matched to a gene: 7. Germline CDR1 SEHNR, CDR2 FQNEAQ (reference sequence).

The CDR3 sequence: CAWSGAGGYNEQFF. CDR3 nucleotides: TGTGCCTGGAGTGGAGCGGGGGGGTACAATGAGCAGTTCTTC. The V call is TRBV30, the J call TRBJ2-1; 10 bases agree with TRBD2. The CDR3 contains 14 residues. Trimming cost V 1 base and J 4 bases; bases outside gene matches: 1. Per germline, CDR1 GTSNPN and CDR2 SVGIG (reference sequence). Full variable domain (missing parts from reference TRBV30 and TRBJ2-1): SQTIHQWPATLVQPVGSPLSLECTVEGTSNPNLYWYRQAAGRGLQLLFYSVGIGQISSEVPQNLSASRPQDRQFILSSKKLLLSDSGFYLCAWSGAGGYNEQFFGPGTRLTVL.

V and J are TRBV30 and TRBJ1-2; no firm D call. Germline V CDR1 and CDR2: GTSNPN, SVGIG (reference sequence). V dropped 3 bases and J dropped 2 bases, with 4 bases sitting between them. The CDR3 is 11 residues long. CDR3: CAWSDNYGYTF. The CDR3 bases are TGTGCCTGGAGCGACAACTATGGCTACACCTTC. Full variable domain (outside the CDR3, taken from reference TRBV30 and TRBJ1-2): SQTIHQWPATLVQPVGSPLSLECTVEGTSNPNLYWYRQAAGRGLQLLFYSVGIGQISSEVPQNLSASRPQDRQFILSSKKLLLSDSGFYLCAWSDNYGYTFGSGTRLTVV.

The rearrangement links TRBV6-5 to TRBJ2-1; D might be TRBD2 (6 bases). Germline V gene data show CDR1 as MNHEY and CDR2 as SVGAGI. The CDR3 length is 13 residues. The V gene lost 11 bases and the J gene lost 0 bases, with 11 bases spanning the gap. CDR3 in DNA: TGTGCCTGCGGGACGCACTCCTACAATGAGCAGTTCTTC. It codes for CACGTHSYNEQFF.